The 25 T cell receptor beta chains presented below share a single source sample, sequenced in a study of shared clonotypes between healthy human individuals. TCRdb keeps only in-frame clones here, not all; method: immunoSEQ multiplex PCR. The repertoire consists of roughly 500,000 clones, with about 85% occurring once and the leading ten covering around 13%. The material sequenced was PBMCs. Receptors originate from a woman in her thirties or forties in good health. Some clones in this sample may be carry-over from other donors' samples.

The genes are TRBV18 and TRBJ2-7; 13 nucleotides match TRBD2. With V trimmed by 6 bases and J by 3 bases, 8 bases remained unmatched. Germline CDR1 reads KGHSH; CDR2 reads LQKENI. This CDR3 has 16 amino acids. In DNA, the CDR3 is TGTGCCAGCTCCCTCCTGGGGACTAGCGGGAACTACGAGCAGTACTTC. Protein: CASSLLGTSGNYEQYF. The full variable domain, rest sourced from reference TRBV18 and TRBJ2-7, is NAGVMQNPRHLVRRRGQEARLRCSPMKGHSHVYWYRQLPEEGLKFMVYLQKENIIDESGMPKERFSAEFPKEGPSILRIQQVVRGDSAAYFCASSLLGTSGNYEQYFGPGTRLTVT.

The chain couples TRBV30 to TRBJ2-5, with 11 bases fitting TRBD2. The DNA end favors TRBJ2-7, so the J call may be wrong. The germline V gene encodes CDR1 GTSNPN and CDR2 SVGIG (reference sequence). The CDR3 is 15 residues long. The CDR3 DNA reads as TGTGCCTGGAGTCGACTTAGCGGGAGGGGCTACGAGCAGTACTTC. It is translated as CAWSRLSGRGYEQYF.

This rearrangement joins TRBV15 to TRBJ1-2, with a weak D call TRBD1 (5 bases). V was clipped by 4 bases and J by 3 bases, with 9 bases between them. CDR1 LNHNV and CDR2 YYDKDF come from the germline V gene (reference sequence). The CDR3 covers 13 residues. The CDR3 DNA reads TGTGCCACCAGCACGTCAGGGTACTATGGCTACACCTTC. It is translated as CATSTSGYYGYTF.

J is TRBJ2-4 and V is TRBV4-1, with a possible D match to TRBD1 (5 bases). CDR1 is MGHRA, CDR2 YSYEKL, per germline. V was pared by 1 base and J by 0 bases, with 10 bases between. CDR3 length equals 16 residues. DNA for the CDR3: TGCGCCAGCAGCCAAGGAAGACAGATAGCCAAAAACATTCAGTACTTC. Its translation is CASSQGRQIAKNIQYF.

J is TRBJ2-1 and V is TRBV4-1, with D unclear. The V end was cut by 1 base, the J end by 13 bases, with 11 bases between. The CDR3 runs to 12 residues. Looked up from germline, CDR1 is MGHRA and CDR2 is YSYEKL. The CDR3 loop is CASSQVGLVQFF. The CDR3, as DNA: TGCGCCAGCAGCCAAGTAGGGCTAGTTCAGTTCTTC.

This clone was found a few times. J is TRBJ2-5 and V is TRBV5-1; 11 nucleotides line up with TRBD2. V was pared by 4 bases and J by 4 bases, with 9 bases of the junction left unmatched. CDR1 and CDR2 (germline): SGHRS, YFSETQ. CDR3 length: 16 residues. The CDR3 DNA reads as TGCGCCAGCAGCACCCTACTAGCGGGAGAGGGAGAGACCCAGTACTTC. As protein: CASSTLLAGEGETQYF.

Concerning this clone: At the DNA level, this CDR3 is encoded by other sequences in the same sample as well. The J gene is TRBJ1-1, the V gene TRBV19; the D gene is possibly TRBD1 (5 bases). CDR1 is LNHDA, CDR2 SQIVND, per germline (reference sequence). V was trimmed by 4 bases and J by 2 bases, leaving 8 bases between them. The CDR3 spans 13 residues. CDR3 nucleotide sequence: TGTGCCAGTAGTACGACAGTAAACACTGAAGCTTTCTTT. It encodes CASSTTVNTEAFF. The full variable domain, in which reference TRBV19 and TRBJ1-1 provide the parts outside the CDR3, is DGGITQSPKYLFRKEGQNVTLSCEQNLNHDAMYWYRQDPGQGLRLIYYSQIVNDFQKGDIAEGYSVSREKKESFPLTVTSAQKNPTAFYLCASSTTVNTEAFFGQGTRLTVV.

The gene calls are TRBV2 and TRBJ2-7; 7 bases map to TRBD2. The CDR3 extends over 11 amino acids. The J segment lost 7 bases and the V segment lost 4 bases, leaving 1 base of the junction unmatched. The germline V gene encodes CDR1 SNHLY and CDR2 FYNNEI. Written as DNA, the CDR3 is TGTGCCAGCAGTGTAGCGGGTGAGCAGTACTTC. Its protein is CASSVAGEQYF.

CDR3 in amino acids: CATSREGGPSYGYTF. CDR3 nucleotide sequence: TGTGCCACCAGCAGAGAGGGGGGACCCAGCTATGGCTACACCTTC. The V call is TRBV15, the J call TRBJ1-2; D possibly corresponds to TRBD1 (5 bases). CDR1 and CDR2 (germline): LNHNV, YYDKDF (reference sequence). This CDR3 region has 15 residues. V was pared by 0 bases and J by 4 bases, with 12 bases between. Filled out from reference TRBV15 and TRBJ1-2, the complete variable domain reads DAMVIQNPRYQVTQFGKPVTLSCSQTLNHNVMYWYQQKSSQAPKLLFHYYDKDFNNEADTPDNFQSRRPNTSFCFLDIRSPGLGDTAMYLCATSREGGPSYGYTFGSGTRLTVV.

The V gene is TRBV28, the J gene TRBJ1-1; D is uncertain. Trimming took off 7 bases at V and 5 bases at J, with 11 bases between the two ends. The CDR3 covers 12 residues. In germline, CDR1 is MDHEN, CDR2 SYDVKM. The DNA of the CDR3 is TGTGCCAGCATAAAGGGTGGTACTGAAGCTTTCTTT. It is translated as CASIKGGTEAFF.

This sequence joins TRBV6-1 and TRBJ2-1; the D is unclear. The CDR3 runs to 11 residues. Germline V CDR1 and CDR2: MNHNS, SASEGT. V was pared by 5 bases and J by 10 bases, with 9 bases between. CDR3 coding DNA: TGTGCCAGCAGTCCCGATGCGGAGCAGTTCTTC. As protein: CASSPDAEQFF.

This clone turned up a few times. This same CDR3 is encoded by further DNA sequences in the sample. The chain combines TRBV5-4 with TRBJ2-1, with 8 bases aligning to TRBD2. This CDR3 spans 15 amino acids. Germline values: CDR1 SGHNT, CDR2 YYREEE (reference sequence). Trimming at V came to 2 bases and at J to 4 bases, leaving 5 bases not matched to a gene. The CDR3 loop is CASSLGSGSYNEQFF. CDR3 coding DNA: TGTGCCAGCAGCTTAGGCAGCGGGAGTTACAATGAGCAGTTCTTC. Drawing the rest from reference TRBV5-4 and TRBJ2-1, the complete variable domain is ETGVTQSPTHLIKTRGQQVTLRCSSQSGHNTVSWYQQALGQGPQFIFQYYREEENGRGNFPPRFSGLQFPNYSSELNVNALELDDSALYLCASSLGSGSYNEQFFGPGTRLTVL.

The chain has TRBV4-1 and TRBJ1-1; D gene ambiguous. CDR3 length: 15 residues. Trimming left V 3 bases short and J 0 bases short, with 11 bases between. Germline CDR1 MGHRA, CDR2 YSYEKL. The CDR3 here is CASSHAIQLNTEAFF. The CDR3 nucleotides read TGCGCCAGCAGCCATGCTATACAGTTGAACACTGAAGCTTTCTTT.

The V gene is TRBV25-1, the J gene TRBJ1-1; D gene uncertain. Trimming took 5 bases from V and 1 from J, leaving 8 bases between them. In germline, CDR1 is MGHDK, CDR2 SYGVNS. This CDR3 spans 13 amino acids. The CDR3 loop is CASSKPENTEAFF. The CDR3 DNA reads TGTGCCAGCAGTAAACCTGAGAACACTGAAGCTTTCTTT. The entire variable domain, with the rest obtained from reference TRBV25-1 and TRBJ1-1, is as follows: EADIYQTPRYLVIGTGKKITLECSQTMGHDKMYWYQQDPGMELHLIHYSYGVNSTEKGDLSSESTVSRIRTEHFPLTLESARPSHTSQYLCASSKPENTEAFFGQGTRLTVV.

The table lists this clone with a few counts. Other DNA sequences of this sample code for an identical CDR3. The chain joins TRBV5-1 to TRBJ1-1; no clear D. V was pared by 0 bases and J by 1 base, with 4 bases between. The CDR3 spans 13 residues. Germline-derived CDR1 and CDR2 are SGHRS and YFSETQ. The chain's CDR3 is CASSLDRNTEAFF. The CDR3 DNA sequence: TGCGCCAGCAGCTTGGACAGGAACACTGAAGCTTTCTTT.

The J gene is TRBJ2-7, the V gene TRBV15; possibly TRBD1 for D (5 bases). Trimming removed 1 base at V and 1 base at J, with 11 bases between. The CDR3 runs to 15 residues. Germline-derived CDR1 and CDR2 are LNHNV and YYDKDF (reference sequence). The CDR3 loop is CATSRGQPDSYEQYF. The CDR3, as DNA: TGTGCCACCAGCAGAGGACAGCCCGATTCCTACGAGCAGTACTTC.

There are a few counts of this clone. The rearrangement links TRBV7-2 to TRBJ2-7, with 11 bases fitting TRBD1. This CDR3 is 15 amino acids long. Germline assignment: CDR1 SGHTA and CDR2 FQGNSA. Trimming removed 5 bases from V and 3 bases from J; junction bases left unmatched: 6. CDR3 region: CASSAGQGALYEQYF. Here the CDR3 DNA reads TGTGCCAGCAGCGCCGGACAGGGGGCTCTCTACGAGCAGTACTTC.

The rearrangement links TRBV7-2 to TRBJ1-2; 10 nucleotides match TRBD1. Germline V gene lookup returns CDR1 SGHTA and CDR2 FQGNSA. The junction had 11 bases not matched to a gene; V was cut back by 3 bases and J by 4 bases. The CDR3 extends over 17 amino acids. In nucleotides, the CDR3 is TGTGCCAGCAGCTTCGGGACAGGGGCCAGACGGGCCTATGGCTACACCTTC. This sequence encodes CASSFGTGARRAYGYTF.

This clone was detected only once. V usage is TRBV29-1 and J usage is TRBJ1-1; no definite D call. The length of the CDR3 is 13 residues. Germline CDR1 is SQVTM and CDR2 is ANQGSEA. Trimming shortened V by 7 bases and J by 1 base, and 13 bases separated the two germline ends. In DNA, the CDR3 is TGCAGCGCTGACGACGTCGGGAACACTGAAGCTTTCTTT. Translated, it gives CSADDVGNTEAFF.

The chain carries TRBV28 and TRBJ1-4, with TRBD1 as a possible D gene (5 bases). Trimming shortened V by 6 bases and J by 10 bases, and 18 bases separated the two germline ends. The CDR3 sequence is 14 residues long. Germline V gene lookup returns CDR1 MDHEN and CDR2 SYDVKM. CDR3 DNA sequence: TGTGCCAGCAGCGGGGAAAGGGTCGGGGGAAAACTGTTTTTT. It specifies CASSGERVGGKLFF. Using reference TRBV28 and TRBJ1-4 for the parts outside the CDR3, the full variable domain is DVKVTQSSRYLVKRTGEKVFLECVQDMDHENMFWYRQDPGLGLRLIYFSYDVKMKEKGDIPEGYSVSREKKERFSLILESASTNQTSMYLCASSGERVGGKLFFGSGTQLSVL.

The rearrangement joins TRBV6-4 to TRBJ2-1, with 8 bases lining up with TRBD2. This CDR3 comprises 15 residues. CDR1 MRHNA and CDR2 SNTAGT come from the germline V gene. Trimming cost V 0 bases and J 5 bases; bases outside gene matches: 3. The CDR3 nucleotides are TGTGCCAGCAGTGACTCAAGCGGGAGTAACAATGAGCAGTTCTTC. Translation: CASSDSSGSNNEQFF.

In regard to this clone: One junction end disagrees with the germline gene, perhaps due to a read error. The chain uses TRBV7-7 and TRBJ2-1, with 8 bases that match TRBD2. Germline CDR1 is SSHAT and CDR2 is FNYEAQ (reference sequence). The CDR3 totals 18 residues. CDR3 DNA: TGTGCTAGCAGCTTAGATCTTCCGGGCCTAGCGGGTTACAATGAGCAGTTCTTC. Its translation: CASSLDLPGLAGYNEQFF. The complete variable domain, with remaining parts taken from reference TRBV7-7 and TRBJ2-1, reads GAGVSQSPRYKVTKRGQDVTLRCDPISSHATLYWYQQALGQGPEFLTYFNYEAQPDKSGLPSDRFSAERPEGSISTLTIQRTEQRDSAMYRCASSLDLPGLAGYNEQFFGPGTRLTVL.

A remark on this clone: This likely stems from a read error, as it lies one base from a far larger clone. V and J are TRBV29-1 and TRBJ2-7; weak D call: TRBD1 (6 bases). The CDR3 is 14 residues long. Germline loops: CDR1 SQVTM, CDR2 ANQGSEA. The CDR3 DNA follows: TGCAGCGTGGGGACGGGACAAATGAACTACGAGCGGTACTTC. It specifies CSVGTGQMNYERYF.

The rearrangement joins TRBV5-1 to TRBJ2-7; possibly TRBD1 for D (6 bases). Germline CDR1 SGHRS, CDR2 YFSETQ. The CDR3 is 14 residues long. The ends were cut back, 2 bases at V and 3 bases at J, with 12 bases in the middle. CDR3 residues: CASSFGRGYYEQYF. CDR3 DNA: TGCGCCAGCAGCTTCGGCAGGGGATACTACGAGCAGTACTTC.

The rearrangement links TRBV25-1 to TRBJ2-2, with 8 bases aligning to TRBD1. The CDR3 covers 15 residues. The germline gives CDR1 MGHDK, CDR2 SYGVNS. Germline trimming cut 6 bases from V and 7 bases from J; bases unmatched to any gene: 10. CDR3 residues: CASSTDRGRFGELFF. DNA for the CDR3: TGTGCCAGCAGCACTGACAGGGGTCGTTTCGGGGAGCTGTTTTTT.